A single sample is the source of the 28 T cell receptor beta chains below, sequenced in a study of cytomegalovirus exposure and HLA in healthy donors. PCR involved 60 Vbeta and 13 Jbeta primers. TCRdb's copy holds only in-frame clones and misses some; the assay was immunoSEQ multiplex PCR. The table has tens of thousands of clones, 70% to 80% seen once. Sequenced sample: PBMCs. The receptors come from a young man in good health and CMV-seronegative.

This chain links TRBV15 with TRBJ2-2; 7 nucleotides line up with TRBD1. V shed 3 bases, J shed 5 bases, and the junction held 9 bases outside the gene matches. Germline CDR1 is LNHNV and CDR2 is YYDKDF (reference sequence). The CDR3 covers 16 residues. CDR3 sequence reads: CATSRELDRATGELFF. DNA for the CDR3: TGTGCCACCAGCAGGGAACTCGACAGGGCTACCGGGGAGCTGTTTTTT.

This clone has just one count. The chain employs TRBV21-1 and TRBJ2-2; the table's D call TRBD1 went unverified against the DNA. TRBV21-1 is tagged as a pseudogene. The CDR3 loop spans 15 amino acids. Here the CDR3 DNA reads TGTGCCAGCACCAATTGGACAGCGTGCACCGGGGAGCTGTTTTTT. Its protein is CASTNWTACTGELFF.

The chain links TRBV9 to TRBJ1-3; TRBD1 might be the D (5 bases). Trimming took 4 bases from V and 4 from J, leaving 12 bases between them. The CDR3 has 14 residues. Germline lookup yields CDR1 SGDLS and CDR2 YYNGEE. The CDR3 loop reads CASSPRTLGNTIYF. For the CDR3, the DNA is TGTGCCAGCAGCCCCCGGACATTAGGAAACACCATATATTTT. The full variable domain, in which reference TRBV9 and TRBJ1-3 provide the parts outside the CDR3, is DSGVTQTPKHLITATGQRVTLRCSPRSGDLSVYWYQQSLDQGLQFLIQYYNGEERAKGNILERFSAQQFPDLHSELNLSSLELGDSALYFCASSPRTLGNTIYFGEGSWLTVV.

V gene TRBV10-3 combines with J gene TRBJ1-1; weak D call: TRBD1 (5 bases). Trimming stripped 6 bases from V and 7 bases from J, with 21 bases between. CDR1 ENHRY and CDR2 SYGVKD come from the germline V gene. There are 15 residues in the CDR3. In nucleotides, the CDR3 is TGTGCCATCAGGAAGAAAAATGGACAAACGGGTGAAGCTTTCTTT. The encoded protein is CAIRKKNGQTGEAFF.

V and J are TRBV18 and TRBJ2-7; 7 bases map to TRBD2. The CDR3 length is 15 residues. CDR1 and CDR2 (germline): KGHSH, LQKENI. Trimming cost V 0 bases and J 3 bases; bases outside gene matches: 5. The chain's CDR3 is CASSPPSGNFYEQYF. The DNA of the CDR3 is TGTGCCAGCTCACCACCCAGCGGGAACTTCTACGAGCAGTACTTC.

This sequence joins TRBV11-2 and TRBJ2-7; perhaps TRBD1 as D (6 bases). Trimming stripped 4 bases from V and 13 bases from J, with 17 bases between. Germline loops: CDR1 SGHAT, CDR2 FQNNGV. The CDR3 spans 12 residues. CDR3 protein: CASSSPGQGAYV. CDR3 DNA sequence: TGTGCCAGCAGCTCACCGGGACAAGGGGCTTACGTC.

The CDR3 nucleotides read TGTGCCAGCAGTTCCCTAGCGGGGGGACCCGGGGAGCTGTTTTTT. As protein: CASSSLAGGPGELFF. This rearrangement joins TRBV6-4 to TRBJ2-2, with 11 bases identical to TRBD2. The CDR3 consists of 15 residues. Germline V lookup: CDR1 MRHNA, CDR2 SNTAGT. Trimming at V came to 5 bases and at J to 6 bases, leaving 5 bases not matched to a gene.

The CDR3 DNA reads TGTGCCAGCAGCGTAGATAGCGGGGGGCGGGGGGAGCAGTACTTC. Its protein product is CASSVDSGGRGEQYF. The V and J genes are TRBV9 and TRBJ2-7, with 10 bases lining up with TRBD2. V gave up 0 bases and J gave up 7 bases; unmatched junction bases: 7. The CDR3 runs to 15 residues. The V gene's germline CDR1 is SGDLS and CDR2 YYNGEE.

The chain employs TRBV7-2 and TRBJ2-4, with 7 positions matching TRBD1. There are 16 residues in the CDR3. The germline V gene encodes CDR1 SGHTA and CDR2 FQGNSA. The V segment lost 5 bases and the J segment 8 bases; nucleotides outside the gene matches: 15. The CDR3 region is CASSGRQGDPWDIQYF. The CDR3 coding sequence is TGTGCCAGCAGCGGTCGACAGGGAGATCCCTGGGACATTCAGTACTTC.

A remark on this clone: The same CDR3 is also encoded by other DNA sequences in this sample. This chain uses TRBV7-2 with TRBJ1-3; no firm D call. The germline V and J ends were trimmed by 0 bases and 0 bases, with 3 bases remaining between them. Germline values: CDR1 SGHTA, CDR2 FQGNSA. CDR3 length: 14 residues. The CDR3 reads CASSLASSGNTIYF. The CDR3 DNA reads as TGTGCCAGCAGCTTAGCGAGCTCTGGAAACACCATATATTTT.

CDR3 loop: CASSPGFGNTIYF. The CDR3 nucleotides read TGTGCCAGCAGCCCGGGGTTTGGAAACACCATATATTTT. The rearrangement links TRBV7-8 to TRBJ1-3; D unclear. Deletions cut 5 bases from V and 3 bases from J, with 8 bases between. CDR3 size: 13 residues. Germline-derived CDR1 and CDR2 are SGHVS and FQNEAQ. Using reference TRBV7-8 and TRBJ1-3 for the parts outside the CDR3, the full variable domain is GAGVSQSPRYKVAKRGQDVALRCDPISGHVSLFWYQQALGQGPEFLTYFQNEAQLDKSGLPSDRFFAERPEGSVSTLKIQRTQQEDSAVYLCASSPGFGNTIYFGEGSWLTVV.

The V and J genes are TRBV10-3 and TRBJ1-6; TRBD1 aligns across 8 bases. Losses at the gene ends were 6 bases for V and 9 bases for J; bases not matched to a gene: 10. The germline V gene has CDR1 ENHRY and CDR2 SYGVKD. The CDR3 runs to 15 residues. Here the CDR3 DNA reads TGTGCCATCAGCAGTGATCCAGGGGGCAGTTCACCCCTCCACTTT. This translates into CAISSDPGGSSPLHF.

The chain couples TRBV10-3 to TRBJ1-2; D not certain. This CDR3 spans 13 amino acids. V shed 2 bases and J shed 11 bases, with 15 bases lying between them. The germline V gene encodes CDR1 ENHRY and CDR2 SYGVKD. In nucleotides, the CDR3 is TGTGCCATCAGTGAGGTCGGTTACCCCGGTTACACCTTC. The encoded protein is CAISEVGYPGYTF.

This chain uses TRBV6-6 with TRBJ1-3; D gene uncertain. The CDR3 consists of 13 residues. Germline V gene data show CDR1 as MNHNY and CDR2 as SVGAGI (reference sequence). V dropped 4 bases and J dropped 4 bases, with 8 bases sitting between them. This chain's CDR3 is CASSSAGGNTIYF. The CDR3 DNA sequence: TGTGCCAGCAGTTCTGCGGGCGGAAACACCATATATTTT.

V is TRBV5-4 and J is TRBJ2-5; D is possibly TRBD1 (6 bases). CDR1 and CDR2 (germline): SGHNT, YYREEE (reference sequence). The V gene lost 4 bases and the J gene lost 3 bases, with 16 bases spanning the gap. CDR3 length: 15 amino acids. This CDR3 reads CASSKLRGAEETQYF. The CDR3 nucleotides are TGTGCCAGCAGCAAGCTCAGGGGAGCGGAAGAGACCCAGTACTTC.

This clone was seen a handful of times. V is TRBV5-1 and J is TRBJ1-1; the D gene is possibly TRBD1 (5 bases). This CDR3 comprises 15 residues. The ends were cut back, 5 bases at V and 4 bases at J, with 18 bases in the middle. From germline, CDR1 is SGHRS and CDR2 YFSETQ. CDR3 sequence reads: CASRGLGGNGTEAFF. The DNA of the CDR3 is TGCGCCAGCAGGGGTTTGGGGGGGAATGGCACTGAAGCTTTCTTT.

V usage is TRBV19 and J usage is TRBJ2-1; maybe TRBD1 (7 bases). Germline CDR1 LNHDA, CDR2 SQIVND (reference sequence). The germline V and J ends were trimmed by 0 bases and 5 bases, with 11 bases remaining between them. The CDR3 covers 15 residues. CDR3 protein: CASSIDRGADNEQFF. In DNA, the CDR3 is TGTGCCAGTAGTATAGACAGGGGGGCCGACAATGAGCAGTTCTTC.

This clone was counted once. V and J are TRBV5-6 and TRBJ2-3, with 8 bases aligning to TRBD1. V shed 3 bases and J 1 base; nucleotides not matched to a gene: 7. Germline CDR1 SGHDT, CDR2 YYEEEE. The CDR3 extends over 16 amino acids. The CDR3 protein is CASSSRRDRRTDTQYF. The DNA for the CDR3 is TGTGCCAGCAGCTCTAGACGGGACAGGCGCACAGATACGCAGTATTTT.

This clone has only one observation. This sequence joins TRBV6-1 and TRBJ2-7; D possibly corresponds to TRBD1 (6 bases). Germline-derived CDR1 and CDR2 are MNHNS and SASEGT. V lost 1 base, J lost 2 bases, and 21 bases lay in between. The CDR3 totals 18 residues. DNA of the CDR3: TGTGCCAGCAGTGAAGACCCCGACAGGACCCTACCCCCCTACGAGCAGTACGTC. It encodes CASSEDPDRTLPPYEQYV.

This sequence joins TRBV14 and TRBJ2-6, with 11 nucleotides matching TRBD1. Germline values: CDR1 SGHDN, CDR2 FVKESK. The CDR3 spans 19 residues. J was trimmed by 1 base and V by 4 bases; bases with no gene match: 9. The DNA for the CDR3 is TGTGCCAGCAGCCTCCGAGCAGGGACAGGGGGATCTGGGGCCAACGTCCTGACTTTC. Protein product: CASSLRAGTGGSGANVLTF.

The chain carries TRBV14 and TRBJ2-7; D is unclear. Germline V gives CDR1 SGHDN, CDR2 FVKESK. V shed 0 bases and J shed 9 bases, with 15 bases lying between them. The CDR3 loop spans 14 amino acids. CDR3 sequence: CASSQDLAGTRQYF. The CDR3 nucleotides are TGTGCCAGCAGCCAAGATCTGGCAGGTACCCGGCAGTACTTC.

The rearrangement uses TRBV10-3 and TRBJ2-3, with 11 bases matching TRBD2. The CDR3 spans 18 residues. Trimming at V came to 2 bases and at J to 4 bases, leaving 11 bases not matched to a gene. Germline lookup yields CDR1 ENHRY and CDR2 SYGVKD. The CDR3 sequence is CAISETISGGENADTQYF. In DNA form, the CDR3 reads TGTGCCATCAGTGAGACCATTAGCGGGGGGGAAAATGCAGATACGCAGTATTTT.

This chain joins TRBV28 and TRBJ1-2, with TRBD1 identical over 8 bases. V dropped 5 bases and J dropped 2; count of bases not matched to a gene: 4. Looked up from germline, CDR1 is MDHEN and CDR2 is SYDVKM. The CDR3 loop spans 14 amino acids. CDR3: CASSTDRDNYGYTF. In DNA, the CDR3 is TGTGCCAGCAGTACGGACAGGGACAACTATGGCTACACCTTC.

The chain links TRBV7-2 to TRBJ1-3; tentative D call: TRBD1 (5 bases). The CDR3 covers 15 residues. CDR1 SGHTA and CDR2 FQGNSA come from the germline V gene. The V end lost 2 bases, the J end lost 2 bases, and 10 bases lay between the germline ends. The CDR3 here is CASSLTGSPGNTIYF. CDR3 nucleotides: TGTGCCAGCAGCTTAACAGGATCGCCTGGAAACACCATATATTTT.

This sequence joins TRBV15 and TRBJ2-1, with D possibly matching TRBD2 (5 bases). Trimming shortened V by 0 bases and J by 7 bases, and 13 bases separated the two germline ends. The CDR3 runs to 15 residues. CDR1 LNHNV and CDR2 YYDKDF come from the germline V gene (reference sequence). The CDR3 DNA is TGTGCCACCAGCAGAGAGGGAGCGTTGGGGAATGAGCAGTTCTTC. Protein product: CATSREGALGNEQFF.

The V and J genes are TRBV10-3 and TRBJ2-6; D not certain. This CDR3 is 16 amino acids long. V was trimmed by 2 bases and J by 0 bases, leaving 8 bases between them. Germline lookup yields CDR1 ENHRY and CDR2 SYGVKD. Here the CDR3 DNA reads TGTGCCATCAGTGAGGAGTCGGGCTCTGGGGCCAACGTCCTGACTTTC. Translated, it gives CAISEESGSGANVLTF.

The CDR3 DNA reads as TGTGCCAGCAGCTTTAGGGGTGTTGATGAGCAGTTCTTC. This sequence encodes CASSFRGVDEQFF. The gene calls are TRBV5-4 and TRBJ2-1, with a possible D match to TRBD1 (5 bases). Per germline, CDR1 SGHNT and CDR2 YYREEE (reference sequence). CDR3 length: 13 amino acids. Trimming shortened V by 2 bases and J by 8 bases, and 11 bases separated the two germline ends.

The CDR3 loop is CASSQRLAGQGYNEQFF. The CDR3 region has the DNA TGTGCCAGCAGCCAAAGGCTCGCGGGACAGGGTTACAATGAGCAGTTCTTC. The rearrangement links TRBV7-9 to TRBJ2-1; 9 bases line up with TRBD1. Trimming at V came to 5 bases and at J to 4 bases, leaving 12 bases not matched to a gene. This CDR3 spans 17 amino acids. Germline V lookup: CDR1 SEHNR, CDR2 FQNEAQ (reference sequence). The full variable domain, in which reference TRBV7-9 and TRBJ2-1 provide the parts outside the CDR3, is DTGVSQNPRHKITKRGQNVTFRCDPISEHNRLYWYRQTLGQGPEFLTYFQNEAQLEKSRLLSDRFSAERPKGSFSTLEIQRTEQGDSAMYLCASSQRLAGQGYNEQFFGPGTRLTVL.